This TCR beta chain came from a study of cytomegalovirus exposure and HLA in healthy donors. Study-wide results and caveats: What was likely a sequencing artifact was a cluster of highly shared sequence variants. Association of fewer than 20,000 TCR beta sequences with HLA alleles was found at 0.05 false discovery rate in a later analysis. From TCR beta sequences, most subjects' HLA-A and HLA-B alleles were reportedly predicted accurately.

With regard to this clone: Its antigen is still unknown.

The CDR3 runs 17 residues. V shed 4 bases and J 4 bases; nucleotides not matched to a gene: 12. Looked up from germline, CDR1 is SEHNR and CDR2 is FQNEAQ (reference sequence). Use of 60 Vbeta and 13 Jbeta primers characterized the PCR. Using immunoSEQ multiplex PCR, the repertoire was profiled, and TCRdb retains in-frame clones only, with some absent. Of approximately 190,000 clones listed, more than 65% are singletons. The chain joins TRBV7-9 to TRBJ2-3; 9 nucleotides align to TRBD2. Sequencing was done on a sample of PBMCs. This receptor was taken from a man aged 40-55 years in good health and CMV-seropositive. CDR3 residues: CASSYRAGGNLADTQYF. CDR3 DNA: TGTGCCAGCAGCTACCGGGCGGGGGGGAACCTCGCAGATACGCAGTATTTT. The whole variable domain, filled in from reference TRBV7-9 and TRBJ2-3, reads DTGVSQNPRHKITKRGQNVTFRCDPISEHNRLYWYRQTLGQGPEFLTYFQNEAQLEKSRLLSDRFSAERPKGSFSTLEIQRTEQGDSAMYLCASSYRAGGNLADTQYFGPGTRLTVL.